This paragraph reports one T cell receptor (beta chain). Data came from immunoSEQ multiplex PCR; TCRdb stores just in-frame clones and leaves some out. This table holds a few hundred thousand clones, around 90% found once. The data belong to a study of Ad26.COV2.S vaccination and SARS-CoV-2 variants. Study as a whole: Recipients of Ad26.COV2.S got it intramuscularly, once or twice 56 days apart.

Treatment of the sample: over 15 received Ad26.COV2.S at low or high dose, single or two shots; 5 received placebo; per-sample allocation not given. Collection of the samples took place on day 63 after the first injection of vaccine or placebo. Germline-derived CDR1 and CDR2 are SEHNR and FQNEAQ (reference sequence). The CDR3 has 16 residues. J gave up 0 bases and V 2 bases, and 3 bases lay outside the gene matches. This chain uses TRBV7-9 with TRBJ2-2; 7 bases agree with TRBD1. The source is a person between 18 and 60 years old who received the Ad26.COV2.S COVID-19 vaccine or a placebo. Sequenced here: peripheral blood, sampled in a trial of Ad26.COV2.S vaccine versus placebo. CDR3 in DNA: TGTGCCAGCAGCTTACGAGGACAGGCGAACACCGGGGAGCTGTTTTTT. This codes for CASSLRGQANTGELFF.